The 23 T cell receptor beta chains below come from one sample, sequenced in a study of blood T cells in healthy people across ages. The second PCR ran 7 to 11 cycles with a sample-barcoded 5' primer and J-beta primers. Via MiXCR, TCRdb re-called the 5' RACE reads, giving one row per CDR3 protein. The top ten hold more than 3% of the sample, which has 550,000 to 750,000 distinct CDR3 sequences, under 25% seen once. Sample: blood. These receptors came from a man aged 70 or older in good health.

This clonotype has a handful of counts. The gene calls are TRBV20-1 and TRBJ2-7; D might be TRBD1 (6 bases). V gave up 3 bases and J gave up 2 bases, with 17 bases separating them. The CDR3 covers 15 residues. In germline, CDR1 is DFQATT, CDR2 SNEGSKA (reference sequence). CDR3 protein: CSASIGRTVTYEQYF. The DNA of the CDR3 is TGCAGTGCTAGCATTGGTAGGACAGTCACCTACGAGCAGTACTTC.

The rearrangement links TRBV14 to TRBJ2-1; D is undetermined. CDR1 and CDR2 from the germline V gene are SGHDN and FVKESK. The CDR3 length is 13 residues. V lost 1 base to trimming and J lost 14 bases, with 15 bases between them. CDR3 nucleotides: TGTGCCAGCAGCCAAGCCCCAGGCATAGAAGAGTTCTTC. Translation: CASSQAPGIEEFF.

The table lists this clonotype with a few counts. The chain employs TRBV5-1 and TRBJ2-3; 7 nucleotides match TRBD2. The junction had 12 bases not matched to a gene; V was cut back by 4 bases and J by 4 bases. The V gene's germline CDR1 is SGHRS and CDR2 YFSETQ. The CDR3 length is 16 residues. CDR3 sequence: CASSHGTTRGADTQYF. As DNA, the CDR3 is TGCGCCAGCAGCCACGGGACCACACGGGGGGCAGATACGCAGTATTTT. The complete variable domain, with remaining parts taken from reference TRBV5-1 and TRBJ2-3, reads KAGVTQTPRYLIKTRGQQVTLSCSPISGHRSVSWYQQTPGQGLQFLFEYFSETQRNKGNFPGRFSGRQFSNSRSEMNVSTLELGDSALYLCASSHGTTRGADTQYFGPGTRLTVL.

This clonotype was seen a handful of times. The CDR3 region is CASSLHRQGSGYTF. Here the CDR3 DNA reads TGTGCCAGCAGCCTACATAGACAGGGAAGTGGCTACACCTTC. The chain joins TRBV7-2 to TRBJ1-2; the match to TRBD1 covers 7 bases. Germline CDR1 is SGHTA and CDR2 is FQGNSA. CDR3 length: 14 amino acids. Germline trimming cut 5 bases from V and 7 bases from J; bases unmatched to any gene: 10.

The CDR3 reads CASSLPLAGASGWETQYF. CDR3 coding DNA: TGTGCCAGCAGCCTCCCCCTAGCGGGAGCCTCCGGGTGGGAGACCCAGTACTTC. The chain has TRBV6-2 or TRBV6-3 and TRBJ2-5; TRBD2 matches 10 bases. From germline, CDR1 is MNHEY and CDR2 SVGEGT. CDR3 length equals 18 residues. The ends lost 6 bases at V and 5 bases at J; junction bases unmatched: 18.

The V call is TRBV6-2 or TRBV6-3, the J call TRBJ2-1; perhaps TRBD2 as D (6 bases). This CDR3 comprises 14 residues. Germline CDR1 is MNHEY and CDR2 is SVGEGT. Trimming cost V 8 bases and J 2 bases, with 13 bases left between them. CDR3 DNA sequence: TGTGCCAGCCGTGGGGAGGCGGCCTACAATGAGCAGTTCTTC. This codes for CASRGEAAYNEQFF.

This clonotype was observed at least ten times. V is TRBV7-3 and J is TRBJ2-1; perhaps TRBD1 as D (5 bases). This CDR3 is built from 14 residues. Germline loops: CDR1 SGHTA, CDR2 FQGTGA. V was cut by 0 bases and J by 7 bases, with 10 bases left in between. The CDR3 here is CASSLTPRDNEQFF. CDR3 nucleotides: TGTGCCAGCAGCTTAACTCCCAGGGATAATGAGCAGTTCTTC.

This chain joins TRBV12-3 or TRBV12-4 and TRBJ2-7; 7 nucleotides line up with TRBD1. J was trimmed by 3 bases and V by 6 bases; bases with no gene match: 5. The CDR3 totals 13 residues. Here the CDR3 DNA reads TGTGCCAGCAGCTCGGACAGGAGCTACGAGCAGTACTTC. This translates into CASSSDRSYEQYF.

This clonotype was recorded at least ten times. V gene TRBV5-5 combines with J gene TRBJ1-1, with D perhaps TRBD1 (5 bases). V was shortened by 2 bases and J by 1 base, with 15 bases between the two germline ends. The CDR3 runs to 16 residues. The germline CDR1 and CDR2 sequences are SGHKS and YYEKEE (reference sequence). CDR3: CASSLYSGTENTEAFF. The CDR3 DNA follows: TGTGCCAGCAGCTTATATTCCGGGACCGAGAACACTGAAGCTTTCTTT.

As regards this clonotype: One end of the junction varies from germline; a read error may be responsible. The chain combines TRBV12-3 or TRBV12-4 with TRBJ2-5; D unclear. This CDR3 is 14 amino acids long. The CDR3 DNA sequence: TGTGCCAGCAGTCCCCGGGCAAGGCAGGAGACCCGGTACTTC. Translated: CASSPRARQETRYF.

The rearrangement joins TRBV9 to TRBJ1-3; D is possibly TRBD1 (5 bases). Per germline, CDR1 SGDLS and CDR2 YYNGEE. The CDR3 has 15 amino acids. V lost 0 bases to trimming and J lost 2 bases, with 9 bases between them. CDR3 nucleotide sequence: TGTGCCAGCAGCGTAGACGGGACCCCTGGAAACACCATATATTTT. This translates into CASSVDGTPGNTIYF.

V is TRBV3-1 and J is TRBJ2-5; D may correspond to TRBD1 or TRBD2 (6 bases each). Germline V gene sequence: CDR1 LGHDT, CDR2 YNNKEL (reference sequence). The CDR3 consists of 12 residues. The CDR3 region is CDEGGIQETQYF. The DNA for the CDR3 is TGTGACGAGGGGGGAATCCAAGAGACCCAGTACTTC.

V and J are TRBV7-2 and TRBJ2-4; tentative D call: TRBD2 (5 bases). Germline V gives CDR1 SGHTA, CDR2 FQGNSA. Trimming took off 0 bases at V and 2 bases at J, with 11 bases between the two ends. This CDR3 has 16 amino acids. CDR3 loop: CASSLALWETKNIQYF. The CDR3 region has the DNA TGTGCCAGCAGCTTAGCCTTATGGGAGACCAAAAACATTCAGTACTTC.

To note about this clonotype: Being one base from a much bigger clone, this may be a read error. The chain is built from TRBV20-1 and TRBJ2-5, with TRBD2 matching 12 bases. The CDR3 extends over 15 amino acids. Germline V CDR1 and CDR2: DFQATT, SNEGSKA (reference sequence). For the CDR3, the DNA is TGCAGTGCTAGGTGGACTAGCGGGATGTTTGAGACCCGGTACTTC. This encodes CSARWTSGMFETRYF.

This clonotype was seen more than once but under ten times. At one boundary the junction diverges from the germline segment, which might be a read error. The genes are TRBV2 and TRBJ2-3; D might be TRBD2 (6 bases). This CDR3 is built from 15 residues. Germline loops: CDR1 SNHLY, CDR2 FYNNEI. In DNA form, the CDR3 reads TGTGCCAGCAGTGATCGGGGCTTCGGGGGAGATACGCGGTATTTT. Translation gives CASSDRGFGGDTRYF.

About this clonotype itself: One end of the junction fails to match germline, which may point to a read error. This CDR3 is CATSRDRIGTGEFIGNIQCF. DNA of the CDR3: TGTGCCACCAGCAGAGACCGGATCGGGACAGGGGAGTTCATCGGAAACATTCAGTGCTTC. This rearrangement joins TRBV15 to TRBJ2-4, with TRBD1 matching 10 bases. Per the germline V gene, CDR1 is LNHNV and CDR2 is YYDKDF (reference sequence). The CDR3 consists of 20 residues.

This clonotype was seen a single time. The rearrangement joins TRBV18 to TRBJ2-1; D is possibly TRBD1 or TRBD2 (5 bases each). Germline-derived CDR1 and CDR2 are KGHSH and LQKENI. There are 13 residues in the CDR3. Trimming took off 3 bases at V and 6 bases at J, with 9 bases between the two ends. CDR3 sequence reads: CASSPGEPNEQFF. The CDR3 DNA sequence: TGTGCCAGCTCACCGGGGGAACCCAATGAGCAGTTCTTC.

This clonotype occurred a few times. The chain has TRBV5-1 and TRBJ2-2; TRBD1 agrees at 7 bases. There are 16 residues in the CDR3. CDR1 is SGHRS and CDR2 is YFSETQ in the germline V gene. Trimming took 4 bases from V and 4 from J; bases not matched to a gene: 10. The chain's CDR3 is CASSPQGNLGTGELFF. DNA of the CDR3: TGCGCCAGCAGCCCACAGGGGAATCTGGGCACCGGGGAGCTGTTTTTT.

This clonotype was found many times. This chain connects TRBV2 to TRBJ2-1, with a weak D call TRBD2 (6 bases). Germline assignment: CDR1 SNHLY and CDR2 FYNNEI. The V end was cut by 5 bases, the J end by 5 bases, with 25 bases between. The CDR3 is 18 amino acids. The CDR3 loop reads CASSTPGTGLGVHNEQFF. DNA for the CDR3: TGTGCCAGCAGTACTCCCGGGACTGGCCTGGGGGTCCACAATGAGCAGTTCTTC.

This clonotype was detected many times. The chain couples TRBV15 to TRBJ2-5; 7 bases map to TRBD1. There are 15 residues in the CDR3. After removal of 5 bases from V and 3 bases from J, the junction contained 9 bases not matched to a gene. The germline V gene encodes CDR1 LNHNV and CDR2 YYDKDF (reference sequence). CDR3 nucleotides: TGTGCCACCAGCTCATCGGGGACAGAAAAAGAGACCCAGTACTTC. Translating it yields CATSSSGTEKETQYF. The variable domain in full, with the rest retrieved from reference TRBV15 and TRBJ2-5, is DAMVIQNPRYQVTQFGKPVTLSCSQTLNHNVMYWYQQKSSQAPKLLFHYYDKDFNNEADTPDNFQSRRPNTSFCFLDIRSPGLGDTAMYLCATSSSGTEKETQYFGPGTRLLVL.

This chain connects TRBV18 to TRBJ2-7; 9 nucleotides align to TRBD2. V lost 3 bases, J lost 7 bases, and 10 bases stayed unmatched. CDR3 length: 15 amino acids. Germline CDR1 is KGHSH and CDR2 is LQKENI. CDR3 in amino acids: CASSPPGSGSPEQYF. CDR3 bases: TGTGCCAGCTCACCTCCGGGTAGCGGGAGCCCTGAGCAGTACTTC.

This clonotype has just a few counts. As DNA, the CDR3 is TGTGCCAGCAGTTTTTCCCAGGGGGCAGGTCAGCCCCAGCATTTT. As protein: CASSFSQGAGQPQHF. This rearrangement joins TRBV6-6 to TRBJ1-5; 8 positions match TRBD1. Trimming cost V 4 bases and J 6 bases; bases outside gene matches: 8. The CDR3 loop spans 15 amino acids. CDR1 MNHNY and CDR2 SVGAGI come from the germline V gene (reference sequence).

Ten or more counts support this clonotype. The chain employs TRBV4-1 and TRBJ2-3, with D unclear. The V gene lost 1 base and the J gene lost 3 bases, with 5 bases spanning the gap. This CDR3 has 13 amino acids. CDR1 is MGHRA and CDR2 is YSYEKL in the germline V gene. The CDR3 sequence: CASSQVGTDTQYF. DNA for the CDR3: TGCGCCAGCAGCCAAGTCGGGACAGATACGCAGTATTTT.